This TCR beta chain was captured in a study of tumor-infiltrating lymphocytes in primary liver carcinoma (TCRdb year 2017). Background on the whole study: Of the five patients, three men and two women aged 30 to 69 years, four had hepatocellular carcinoma and one had combined HCC and intrahepatic cholangiocarcinoma. The tumors of the five patients were staged as T1-T3 N0M0, with maximum diameters ranging from roughly 4.2 to 11 cm. Samples yielded roughly 3.5 to 7.13 million productive TCRbeta reads; read depth did not differ significantly between tissue types. Across five regions of each liver tumor, along with adjacent normal tissue and blood, the study brought together TCRbeta repertoire sequencing, expression microarrays and whole-exome sequencing. TCRbeta repertoire sequencing covered 35 or so specimens from 5 patients: roughly 25 tumor regions, 5 adjacent noncancerous liver tissues and 5 peripheral blood samples. Repertoires from technical replicates were highly reproducible, with mean shared-clone rates about 0.86 and correlation coefficients above 0.98. Broad study findings and their caveats: The study included only five patients, and the authors note findings should be validated in a larger study. Since the samples were bulk and unsorted, there was no way to compare CD4+ and CD8+ T cell repertoires. Pairs of tumor regions showed greater repertoire overlap (mean roughly 36%) than tumor-adjacent pairs (17%) or tumor-blood pairs (around 15%), which is consistent with antigen-driven expansion. Because sequencing covered only the TCR beta chain and unpaired alpha chains were not captured, true repertoire diversity is likely underestimated. Compared with blood, tumors had a significantly larger share of the repertoire taken up by the top 250 clones (p = 0.039).

For this clonotype: This receptor's antigen is unknown. One end of the junction fails to match germline, which may point to a read error.

Without any cell sorting, total RNA and DNA were extracted together from about 20-30 mg of bulk tissue using the AllPrep DNA/RNA mini kit. Between late 2015 and March 2016, about five patients in China with histopathologically diagnosed primary liver carcinoma had surgical resection. Chronic HBV infection was present in the patients, and the patients were treatment-naive at sampling. Fresh tumor and adjacent tissue pieces were bisected, with one half stored in RNAlater at -80 degrees C and the other half sent for histology. A constant-region primer and ProtoScript II reverse transcriptase were used to reverse-transcribe TCRbeta-specific cDNA from approximately 550 ng total RNA. Three nested multiplex PCR rounds, following a slightly modified ARM-PCR procedure, were used to build the TCRbeta libraries. Each of the first two PCR rounds ran for around 11 cycles using multiplex TRBV1-TRBV30 forward primers together with a Cbeta reverse primer. Sample barcodes and Illumina adapters were added in a final 25-cycle PCR using Deep VentR polymerase. Before sequencing, amplicons between 200 and 500 bp were purified from gel using a QIAquick gel extraction kit. An Illumina HiSeq 2500 was used to sequence the TCRbeta amplicons with 250-bp paired-end reads. The authors' pipeline ran thus. Trimmomatic v0.33 was used to quality-trim the reads, and FLASH v1.2.11 was used to merge paired reads so that full CDR3 sequences could be recovered. V, D and J germline segments were assigned to the rearranged TCRbeta sequences using MiGEC v1.2.1b. Clonotype statistics and Shannon-Wiener diversity indices were calculated with VDJtools v1.0.0. Except for diversity analysis, only each sample's 250 most abundant clonotypes were used in subsequent analyses to reduce sampling bias. TCRdb ran its own pipeline on the public reads, namely fastp trimming at Q25 and MiXCR clone calling, and kept in-frame beta chains. Records with the same CDR3 protein are collapsed into one entry carrying the most frequent genes and DNA. None of the V and J calls come from the authors' own analysis; TCRdb made them. The sample profile shows tens of thousands of distinct CDR3 sequences; approximately 70% of them were found once. Of the sample, around 24% falls within the top ten clones.

The cysteine opens and the phenylalanine closes a CDR3 of 16 amino acids. Only CDR3 DNA remains: 48 bases, in frame from the first base. Sequences SQVTM (CDR1) and ANQGSEA (CDR2) are obtained from the germline V gene. Specimen: tumor-adjacent normal liver tissue. This TCR was sampled from a man aged 40-49 years with primary liver carcinoma and hepatitis B virus infection. The chain was built from TRBV29-1 and TRBJ2-3, and 12 bases in between align with TRBD1. The CDR3 reads CSVEGGGQGARDTLYF. The sequenced DNA: TGCAGCGTTGAAGGCGGGGGACAGGGGGCGCGGGATACGCTGTATTTT.